This T cell receptor beta chain is from a study of a mutant IDH1 vaccine in newly diagnosed glioma. Data came from immunoSEQ multiplex PCR; TCRdb stores just in-frame clones and leaves some out. The sample yields some 57,000 clones, over 75% seen once. A note on this clone: The target antigen is unknown.

Time point indicated: week 47, end of study. Topical imiquimod accompanied each vaccine dose, which consisted of 300 ug of mutant IDH1 20-mer peptide. The clonotype originates from a woman between 40 and 50 years old with glioma. Some clones in this sample may be carry-over from other donors' samples. The specimen was PBMCs, collected from a glioma patient whose treatment included an IDH1 peptide vaccine.

This chain's CDR3 is CSASPKVEQYF. The CDR3 DNA is TGCAGTGCATCCCCTAAGGTCGAGCAGTACTTC. The rearrangement uses TRBV20-1 and TRBJ2-7; D gene ambiguous. Germline V gene data show CDR1 as DFQATT and CDR2 as SNEGSKA (reference sequence). This CDR3 region has 11 residues. Trimming shortened V by 6 bases and J by 6 bases, and 12 bases separated the two germline ends.